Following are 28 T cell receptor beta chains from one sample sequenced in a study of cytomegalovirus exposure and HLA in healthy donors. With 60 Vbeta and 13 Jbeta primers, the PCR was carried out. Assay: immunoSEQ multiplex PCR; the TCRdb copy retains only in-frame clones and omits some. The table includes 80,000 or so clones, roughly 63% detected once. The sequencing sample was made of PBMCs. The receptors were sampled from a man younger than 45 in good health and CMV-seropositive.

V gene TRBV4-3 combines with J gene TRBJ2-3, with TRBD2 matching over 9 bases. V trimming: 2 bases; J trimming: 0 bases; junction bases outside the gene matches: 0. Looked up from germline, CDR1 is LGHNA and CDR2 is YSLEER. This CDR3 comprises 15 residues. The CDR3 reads CASSQTSGSTDTQYF. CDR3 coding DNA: TGCGCCAGCAGCCAAACTAGCGGGAGCACAGATACGCAGTATTTT.

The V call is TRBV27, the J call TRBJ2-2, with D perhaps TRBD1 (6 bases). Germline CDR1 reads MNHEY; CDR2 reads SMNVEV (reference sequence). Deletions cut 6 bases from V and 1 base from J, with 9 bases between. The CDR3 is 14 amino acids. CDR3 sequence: CASRRGQNTGELFF. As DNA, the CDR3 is TGTGCCAGCAGACGGGGACAGAACACCGGGGAGCTGTTTTTT.

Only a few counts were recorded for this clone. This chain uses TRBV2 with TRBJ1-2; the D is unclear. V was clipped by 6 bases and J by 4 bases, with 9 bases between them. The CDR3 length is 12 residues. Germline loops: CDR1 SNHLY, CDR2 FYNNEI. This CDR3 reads CASRILSYGYTF. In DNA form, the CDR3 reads TGTGCCAGCAGGATATTGAGCTATGGCTACACCTTC.

CDR3 nucleotide sequence: TGTGCCAGCAGCCGAGGGACTAGTCCGTCCTACGAGCAGTACTTC. It codes for CASSRGTSPSYEQYF. The V call is TRBV11-3, the J call TRBJ2-7, with 8 bases that match TRBD2. Germline CDR1 SGHNT, CDR2 YENEEA. The CDR3 loop spans 15 amino acids. Germline trimming cut 5 bases from V and 1 base from J; bases unmatched to any gene: 7.

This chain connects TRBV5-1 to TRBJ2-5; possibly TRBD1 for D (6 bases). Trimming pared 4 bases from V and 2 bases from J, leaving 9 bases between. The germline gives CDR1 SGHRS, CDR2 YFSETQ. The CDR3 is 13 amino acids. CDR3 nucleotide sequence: TGCGCCAGCAGCACCGGACAGCAAGAGACCCAGTACTTC. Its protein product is CASSTGQQETQYF.

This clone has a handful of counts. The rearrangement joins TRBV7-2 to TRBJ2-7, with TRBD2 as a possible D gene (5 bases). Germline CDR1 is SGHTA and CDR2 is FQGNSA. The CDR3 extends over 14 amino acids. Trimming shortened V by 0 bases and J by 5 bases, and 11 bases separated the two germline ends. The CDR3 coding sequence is TGTGCCAGCAGCTTAGCGGGAGCCCCACACGAGCAGTACTTC. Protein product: CASSLAGAPHEQYF. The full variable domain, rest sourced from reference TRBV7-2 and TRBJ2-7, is GAGVSQSPSNKVTEKGKDVELRCDPISGHTALYWYRQSLGQGLEFLIYFQGNSAPDKSGLPSDRFSAERTGGSVSTLTIQRTQQEDSAVYLCASSLAGAPHEQYFGPGTRLTVT.

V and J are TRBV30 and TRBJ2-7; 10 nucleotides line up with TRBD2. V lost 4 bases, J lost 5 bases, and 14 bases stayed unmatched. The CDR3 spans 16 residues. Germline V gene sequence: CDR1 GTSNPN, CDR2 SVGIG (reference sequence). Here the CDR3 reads CAWKLTGLAGVDEQYF. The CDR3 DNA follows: TGTGCCTGGAAGTTGACTGGGCTAGCGGGAGTGGACGAGCAGTACTTC.

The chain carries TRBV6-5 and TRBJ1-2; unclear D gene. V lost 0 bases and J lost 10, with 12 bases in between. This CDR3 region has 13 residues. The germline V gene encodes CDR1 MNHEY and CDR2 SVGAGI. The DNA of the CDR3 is TGTGCCAGCAGTTACTCGATATACGGGGACTACACCTTC. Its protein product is CASSYSIYGDYTF.

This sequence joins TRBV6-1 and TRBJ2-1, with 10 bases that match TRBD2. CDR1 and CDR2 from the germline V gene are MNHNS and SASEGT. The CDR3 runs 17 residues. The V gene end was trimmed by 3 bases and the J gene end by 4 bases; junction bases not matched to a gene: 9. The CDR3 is CASSDKRGGNIYNEQFF. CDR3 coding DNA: TGTGCCAGCAGTGATAAGCGGGGGGGCAATATTTACAATGAGCAGTTCTTC.

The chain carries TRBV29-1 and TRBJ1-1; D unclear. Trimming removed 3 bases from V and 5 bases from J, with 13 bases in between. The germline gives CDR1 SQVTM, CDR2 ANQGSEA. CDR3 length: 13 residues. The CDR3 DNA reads TGCAGCGTTGACGACATCGGGGAGACTGAAGCTTTCTTT. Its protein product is CSVDDIGETEAFF.

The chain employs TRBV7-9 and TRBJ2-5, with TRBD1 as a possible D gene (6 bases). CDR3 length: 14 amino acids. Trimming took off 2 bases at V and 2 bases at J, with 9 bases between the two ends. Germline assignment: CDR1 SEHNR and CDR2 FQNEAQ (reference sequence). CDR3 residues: CASSLWQGQETQYF. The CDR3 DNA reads TGTGCCAGCAGCTTATGGCAGGGGCAAGAGACCCAGTACTTC.

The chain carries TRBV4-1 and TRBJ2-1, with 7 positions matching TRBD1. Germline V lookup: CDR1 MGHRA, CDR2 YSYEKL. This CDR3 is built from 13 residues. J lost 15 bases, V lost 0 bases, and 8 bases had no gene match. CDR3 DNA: TGCGCCAGCAGCCAAGATCATGCAGGGGGTCCGTTCTTC. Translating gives CASSQDHAGGPFF.

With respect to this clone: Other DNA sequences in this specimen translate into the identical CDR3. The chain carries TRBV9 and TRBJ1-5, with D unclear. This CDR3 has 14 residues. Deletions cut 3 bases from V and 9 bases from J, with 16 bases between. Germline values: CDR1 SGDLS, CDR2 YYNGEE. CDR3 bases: TGTGCCAGCAGCGAGGAGGGCAAAGAGGGGCCCCAGCATTTT. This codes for CASSEEGKEGPQHF.

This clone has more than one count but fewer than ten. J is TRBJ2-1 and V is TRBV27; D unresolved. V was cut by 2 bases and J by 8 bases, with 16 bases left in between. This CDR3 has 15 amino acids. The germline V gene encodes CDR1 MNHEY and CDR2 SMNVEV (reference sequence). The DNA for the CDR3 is TGTGCCAGCAGTTTAGGTTCTTCGCGAGTGGATGAGCAGTTCTTC. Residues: CASSLGSSRVDEQFF.

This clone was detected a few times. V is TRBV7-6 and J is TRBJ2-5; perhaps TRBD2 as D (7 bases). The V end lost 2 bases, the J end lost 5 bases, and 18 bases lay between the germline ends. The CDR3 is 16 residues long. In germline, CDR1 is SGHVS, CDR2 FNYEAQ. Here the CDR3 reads CASSLSAGAQAETQYF. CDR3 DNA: TGTGCCAGCAGCTTAAGCGCGGGGGCCCAAGCGGAGACCCAGTACTTC.

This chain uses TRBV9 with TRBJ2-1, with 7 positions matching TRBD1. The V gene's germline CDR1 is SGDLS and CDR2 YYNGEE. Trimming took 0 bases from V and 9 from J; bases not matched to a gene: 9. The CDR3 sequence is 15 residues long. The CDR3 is CASSVVGDSGSEQFF. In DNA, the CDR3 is TGTGCCAGCAGCGTAGTAGGGGACAGCGGTAGTGAGCAGTTCTTC.

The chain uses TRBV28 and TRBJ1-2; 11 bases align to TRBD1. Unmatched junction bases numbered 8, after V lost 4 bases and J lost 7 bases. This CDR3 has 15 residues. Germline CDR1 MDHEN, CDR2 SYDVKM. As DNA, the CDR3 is TGTGCCAGCAGTTCCAGGACAGGGGGCTTAGCTGGCTACACCTTC. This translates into CASSSRTGGLAGYTF.

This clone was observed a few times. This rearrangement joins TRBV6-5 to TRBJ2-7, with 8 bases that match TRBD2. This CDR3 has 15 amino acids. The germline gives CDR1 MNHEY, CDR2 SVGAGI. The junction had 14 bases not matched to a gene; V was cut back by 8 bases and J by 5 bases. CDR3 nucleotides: TGTGCCAGCGGATCCCTTAAGAGCGGGAGTAACGAGCAGTACTTC. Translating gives CASGSLKSGSNEQYF.

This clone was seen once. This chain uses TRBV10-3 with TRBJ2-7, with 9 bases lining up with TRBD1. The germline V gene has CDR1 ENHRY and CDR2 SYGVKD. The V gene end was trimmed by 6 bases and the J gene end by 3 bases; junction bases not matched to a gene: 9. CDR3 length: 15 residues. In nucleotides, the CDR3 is TGTGCCATCAGGTCCGACGTGGGACAGGGCTACGAGCAGTACTTC. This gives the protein CAIRSDVGQGYEQYF.

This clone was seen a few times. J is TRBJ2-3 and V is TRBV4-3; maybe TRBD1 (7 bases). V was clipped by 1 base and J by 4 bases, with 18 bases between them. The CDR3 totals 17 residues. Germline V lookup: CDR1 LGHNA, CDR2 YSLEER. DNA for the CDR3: TGCGCCAGCAGCCAAGGGGCAGGGGGGATTACGGCAGATACGCAGTATTTT. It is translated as CASSQGAGGITADTQYF.

CDR3 DNA sequence: TGTGCCAGCAGTTCCACAGGGTTAGGAGGCTACACCTTC. Protein product: CASSSTGLGGYTF. This rearrangement joins TRBV6-4 to TRBJ1-2; a weak D match, TRBD1 (6 bases). The germline V gene encodes CDR1 MRHNA and CDR2 SNTAGT. With 5 bases removed from V and 8 bases from J, the gap between germline ends came to 15 bases. CDR3 length: 13 amino acids.

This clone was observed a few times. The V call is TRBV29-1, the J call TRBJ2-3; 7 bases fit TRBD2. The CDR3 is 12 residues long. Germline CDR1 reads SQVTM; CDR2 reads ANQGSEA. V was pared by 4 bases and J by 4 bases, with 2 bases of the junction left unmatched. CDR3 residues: CSVGGGSDTQYF. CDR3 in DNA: TGCAGCGTTGGGGGGGGTTCAGATACGCAGTATTTT.

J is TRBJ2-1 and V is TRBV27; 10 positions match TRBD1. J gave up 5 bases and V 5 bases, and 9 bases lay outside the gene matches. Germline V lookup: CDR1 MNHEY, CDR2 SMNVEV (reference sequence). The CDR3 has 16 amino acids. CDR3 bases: TGTGCCAGCAGTCCCCTCGGGACAGGGGCCCACAATGAGCAGTTCTTC. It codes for CASSPLGTGAHNEQFF.

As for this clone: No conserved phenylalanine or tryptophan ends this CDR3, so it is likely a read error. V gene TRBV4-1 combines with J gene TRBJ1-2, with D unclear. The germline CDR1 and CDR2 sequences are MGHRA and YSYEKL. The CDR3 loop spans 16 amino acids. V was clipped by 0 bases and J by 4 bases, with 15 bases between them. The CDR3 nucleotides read TGCGCCAGCAGCCAAGAAAACAGTGGAGGGATCTATGGCTACACCCTC. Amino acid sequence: CASSQENSGGIYGYTL.

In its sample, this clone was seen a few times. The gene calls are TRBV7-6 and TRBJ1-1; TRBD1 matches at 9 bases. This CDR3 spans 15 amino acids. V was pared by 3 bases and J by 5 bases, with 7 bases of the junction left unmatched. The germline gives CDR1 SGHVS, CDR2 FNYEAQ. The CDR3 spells CASSLATGGRTEAFF. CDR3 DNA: TGTGCCAGCAGCTTGGCCACAGGGGGCAGGACTGAAGCTTTCTTT.

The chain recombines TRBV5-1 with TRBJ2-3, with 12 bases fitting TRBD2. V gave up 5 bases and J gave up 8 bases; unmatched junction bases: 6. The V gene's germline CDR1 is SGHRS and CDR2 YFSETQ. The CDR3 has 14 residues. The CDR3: CASRTSGGTGTQYF. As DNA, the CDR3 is TGCGCCAGCAGAACTAGCGGGGGGACCGGTACGCAGTATTTT.

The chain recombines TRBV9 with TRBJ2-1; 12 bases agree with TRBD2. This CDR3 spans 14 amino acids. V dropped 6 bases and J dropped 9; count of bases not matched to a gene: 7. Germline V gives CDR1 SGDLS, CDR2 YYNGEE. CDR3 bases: TGTGCCAGCACTTGGACTAGCGGGACGAGTGAGCAGTTCTTC. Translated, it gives CASTWTSGTSEQFF.

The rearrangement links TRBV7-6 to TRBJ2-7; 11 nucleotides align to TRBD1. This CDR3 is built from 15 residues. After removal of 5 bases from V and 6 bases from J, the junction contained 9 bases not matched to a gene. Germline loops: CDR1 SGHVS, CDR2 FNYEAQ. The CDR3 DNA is TGTGCCAGCAGCGTCGGTTCCGGGACAGGGGGCGAGCAGTACTTC. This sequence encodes CASSVGSGTGGEQYF.